Reported below is one T cell receptor beta chain. The antigen is undetermined. Using immunoSEQ multiplex PCR, the repertoire was profiled, and TCRdb retains in-frame clones only, with some absent. Of some 260,000 clones listed, about 90% were seen once; the top ten hold around 3.1%. This sample stems from a study of cytomegalovirus exposure and HLA in healthy donors. About the study: A later analysis reported the 100 to 150 validation repertoires used the same platform as the approximately 660 first-cohort repertoires.

Broader study findings: In vitro testing confirmed a few CMV-associated chains as specific for CMV antigens. Cytomegalovirus-associated status was assigned to about 150 TCR beta chains.

V was trimmed by 3 bases and J by 1 base, leaving 12 bases between them. Germline values: CDR1 MNHEY, CDR2 SMNVEV (reference sequence). CDR3 size: 15 residues. The V gene is TRBV27, the J gene TRBJ1-1; no clear D gene. Sequences were obtained from PBMCs. The receptor's source is a woman under 40 in good health and CMV-seronegative. DNA of the CDR3: TGTGCCAGCAGTTTTCAGGTCACCTCGAACACTGAAGCTTTCTTT. Protein sequence: CASSFQVTSNTEAFF.